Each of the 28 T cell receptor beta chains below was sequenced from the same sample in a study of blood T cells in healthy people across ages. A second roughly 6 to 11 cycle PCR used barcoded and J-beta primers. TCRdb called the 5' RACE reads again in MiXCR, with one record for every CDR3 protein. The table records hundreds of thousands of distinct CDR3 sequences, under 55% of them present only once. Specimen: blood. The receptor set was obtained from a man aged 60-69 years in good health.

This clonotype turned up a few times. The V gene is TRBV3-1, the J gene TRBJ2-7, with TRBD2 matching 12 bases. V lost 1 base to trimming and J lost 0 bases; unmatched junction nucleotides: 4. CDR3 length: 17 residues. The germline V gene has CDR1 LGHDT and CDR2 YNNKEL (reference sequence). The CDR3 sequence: CASSQALAGGVSYEQYF. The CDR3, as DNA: TGTGCCAGCAGCCAAGCACTAGCGGGGGGAGTCTCCTACGAGCAGTACTTC.

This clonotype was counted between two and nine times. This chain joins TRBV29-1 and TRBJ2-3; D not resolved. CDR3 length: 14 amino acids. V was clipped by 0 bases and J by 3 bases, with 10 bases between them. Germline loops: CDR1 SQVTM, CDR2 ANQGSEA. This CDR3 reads CSVEDRLSTDTQYF. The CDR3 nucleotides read TGCAGCGTTGAAGATCGTCTGTCAACAGATACGCAGTATTTT.

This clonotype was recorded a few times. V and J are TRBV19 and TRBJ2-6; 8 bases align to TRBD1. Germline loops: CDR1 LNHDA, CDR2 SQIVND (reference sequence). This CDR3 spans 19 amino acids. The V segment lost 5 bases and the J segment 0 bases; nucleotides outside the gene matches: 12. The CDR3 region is CASSLPRGRALSGANVLTF. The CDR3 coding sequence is TGTGCCAGTAGTCTACCCAGGGGGCGGGCGCTCTCTGGGGCCAACGTCCTGACTTTC.

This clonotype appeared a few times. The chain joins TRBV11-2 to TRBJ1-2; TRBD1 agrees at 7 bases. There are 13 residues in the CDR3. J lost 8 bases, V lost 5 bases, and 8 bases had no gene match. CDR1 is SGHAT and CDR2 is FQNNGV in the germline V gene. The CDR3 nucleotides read TGTGCCAGCAGCGGTACAGGGGCTAGGGGCTACACCTTC. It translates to CASSGTGARGYTF.

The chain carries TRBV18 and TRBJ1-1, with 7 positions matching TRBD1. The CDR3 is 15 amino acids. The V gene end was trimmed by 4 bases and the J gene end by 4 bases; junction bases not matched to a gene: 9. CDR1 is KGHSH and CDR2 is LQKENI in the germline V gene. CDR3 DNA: TGTGCCAGCTCACAACTCGACAGGGCGGTCACTGAAGCTTTCTTT. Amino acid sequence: CASSQLDRAVTEAFF.

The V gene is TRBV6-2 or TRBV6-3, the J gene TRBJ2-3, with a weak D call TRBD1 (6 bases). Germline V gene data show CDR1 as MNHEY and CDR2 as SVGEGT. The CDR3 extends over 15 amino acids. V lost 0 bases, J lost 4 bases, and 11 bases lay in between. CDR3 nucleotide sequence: TGTGCCAGCAGTTACTCGCACAGGGCCCCAGATACGCAGTATTTT. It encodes CASSYSHRAPDTQYF.

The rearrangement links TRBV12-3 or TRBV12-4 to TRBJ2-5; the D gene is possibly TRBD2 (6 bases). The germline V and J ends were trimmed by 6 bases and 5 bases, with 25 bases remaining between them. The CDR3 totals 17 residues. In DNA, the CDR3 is TGTGCCAGCAGCCCGGGTATTTCTGGGGGGATCGGGGAGACCCAGTACTTC. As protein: CASSPGISGGIGETQYF.

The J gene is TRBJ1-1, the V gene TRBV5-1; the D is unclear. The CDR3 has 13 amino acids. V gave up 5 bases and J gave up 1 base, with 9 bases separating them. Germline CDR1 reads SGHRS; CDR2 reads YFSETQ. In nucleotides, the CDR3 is TGCGCCAGCAGAGTACAGTCGAACACTGAAGCTTTCTTT. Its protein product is CASRVQSNTEAFF.

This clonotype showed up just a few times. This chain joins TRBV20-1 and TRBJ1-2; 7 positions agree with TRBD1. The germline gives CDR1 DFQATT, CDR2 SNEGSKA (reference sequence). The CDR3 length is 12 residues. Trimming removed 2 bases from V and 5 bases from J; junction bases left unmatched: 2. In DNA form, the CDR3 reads TGCAGTGCTAGAAGGGACAGTTATGGCTACACCTTC. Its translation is CSARRDSYGYTF.

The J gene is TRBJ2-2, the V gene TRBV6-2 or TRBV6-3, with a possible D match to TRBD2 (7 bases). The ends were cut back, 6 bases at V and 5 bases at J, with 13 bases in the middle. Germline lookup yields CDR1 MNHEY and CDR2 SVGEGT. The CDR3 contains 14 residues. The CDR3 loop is CASSRTAGTGELFF. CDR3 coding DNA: TGTGCCAGCAGCAGGACAGCGGGAACCGGGGAGCTGTTTTTT.

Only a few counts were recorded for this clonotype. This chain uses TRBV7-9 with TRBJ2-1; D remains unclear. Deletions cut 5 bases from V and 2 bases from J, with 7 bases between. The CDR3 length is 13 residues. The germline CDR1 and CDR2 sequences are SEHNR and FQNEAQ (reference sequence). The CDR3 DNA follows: TGTGCCAGCAGCGATGGACCCTACAATGAGCAGTTCTTC. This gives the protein CASSDGPYNEQFF.

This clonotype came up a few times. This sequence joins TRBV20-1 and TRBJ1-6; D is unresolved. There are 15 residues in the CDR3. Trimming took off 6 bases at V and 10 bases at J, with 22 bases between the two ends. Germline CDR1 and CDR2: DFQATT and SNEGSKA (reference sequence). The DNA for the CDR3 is TGCAGTGCCCTCCCCCCGGGAGAATGGGCCTCACCCCTCCACTTT. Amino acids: CSALPPGEWASPLHF.

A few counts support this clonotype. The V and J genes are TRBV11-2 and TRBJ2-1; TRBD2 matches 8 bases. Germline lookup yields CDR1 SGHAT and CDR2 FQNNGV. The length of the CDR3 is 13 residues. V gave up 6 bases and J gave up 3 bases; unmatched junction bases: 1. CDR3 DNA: TGTGCCAGCAGGGGACTAGACTACAATGAGCAGTTCTTC. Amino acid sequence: CASRGLDYNEQFF.

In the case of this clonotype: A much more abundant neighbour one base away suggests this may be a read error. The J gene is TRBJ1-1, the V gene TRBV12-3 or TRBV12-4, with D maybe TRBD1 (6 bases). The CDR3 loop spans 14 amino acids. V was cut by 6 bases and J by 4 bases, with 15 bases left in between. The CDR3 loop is CASSLQGWGTEAFF. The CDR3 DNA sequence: TGTGCCAGCAGCCTACAGGGTTGGGGCACTGAAGCTTTCTTT.

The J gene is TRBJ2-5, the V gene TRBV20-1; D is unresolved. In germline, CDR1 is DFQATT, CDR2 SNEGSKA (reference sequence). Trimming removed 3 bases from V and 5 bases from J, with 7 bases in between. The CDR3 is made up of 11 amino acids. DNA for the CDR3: TGCAGTGCTAGCCCTGGGGAGACCCAGTACTTC. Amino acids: CSASPGETQYF.

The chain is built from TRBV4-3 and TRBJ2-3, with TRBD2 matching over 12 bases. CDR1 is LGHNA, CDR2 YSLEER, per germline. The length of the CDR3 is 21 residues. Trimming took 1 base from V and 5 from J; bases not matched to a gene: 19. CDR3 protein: CASSQGAASGGAVQFGDTQYF. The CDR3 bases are TGCGCCAGCAGCCAAGGAGCGGCTAGCGGGGGGGCGGTACAATTTGGAGATACGCAGTATTTT.

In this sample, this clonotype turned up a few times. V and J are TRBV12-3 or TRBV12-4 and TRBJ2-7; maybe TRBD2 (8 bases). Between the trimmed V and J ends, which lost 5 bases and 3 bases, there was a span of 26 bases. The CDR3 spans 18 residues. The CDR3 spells CASSRRRDSGGVVYEQYF. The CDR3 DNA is TGTGCCAGCAGTCGGAGAAGGGACAGCGGGGGAGTGGTCTACGAGCAGTACTTC.

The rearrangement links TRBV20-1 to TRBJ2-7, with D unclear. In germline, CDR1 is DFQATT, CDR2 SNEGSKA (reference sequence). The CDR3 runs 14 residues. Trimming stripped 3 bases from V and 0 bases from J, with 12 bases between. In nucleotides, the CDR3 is TGCAGTGCTAGCGGATTCTTATCCTCCTACGAGCAGTACTTC. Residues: CSASGFLSSYEQYF.

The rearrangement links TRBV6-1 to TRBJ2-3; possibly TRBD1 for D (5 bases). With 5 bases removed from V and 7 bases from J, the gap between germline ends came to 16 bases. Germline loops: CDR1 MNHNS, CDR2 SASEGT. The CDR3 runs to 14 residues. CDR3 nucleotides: TGTGCCAGCAGTAGCGATGCTTCAGGGCATACGCAGTATTTT. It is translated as CASSSDASGHTQYF.

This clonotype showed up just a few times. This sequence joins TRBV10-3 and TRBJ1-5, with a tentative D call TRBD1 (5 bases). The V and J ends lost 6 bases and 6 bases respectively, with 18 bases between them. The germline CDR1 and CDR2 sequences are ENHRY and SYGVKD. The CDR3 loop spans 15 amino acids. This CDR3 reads CAISPEVGVVQPQHF. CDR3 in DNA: TGTGCCATCAGCCCTGAGGTAGGGGTCGTTCAGCCCCAGCATTTT.

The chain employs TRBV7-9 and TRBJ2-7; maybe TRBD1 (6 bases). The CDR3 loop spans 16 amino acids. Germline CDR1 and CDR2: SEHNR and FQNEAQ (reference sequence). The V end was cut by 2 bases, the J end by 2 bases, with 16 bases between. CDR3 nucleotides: TGTGCCAGCAGCTTATCCAGGGGCCCGAACCCCTACGAGCAGTACTTC. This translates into CASSLSRGPNPYEQYF. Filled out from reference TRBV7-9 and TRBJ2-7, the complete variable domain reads DTGVSQNPRHKITKRGQNVTFRCDPISEHNRLYWYRQTLGQGPEFLTYFQNEAQLEKSRLLSDRFSAERPKGSFSTLEIQRTEQGDSAMYLCASSLSRGPNPYEQYFGPGTRLTVT.

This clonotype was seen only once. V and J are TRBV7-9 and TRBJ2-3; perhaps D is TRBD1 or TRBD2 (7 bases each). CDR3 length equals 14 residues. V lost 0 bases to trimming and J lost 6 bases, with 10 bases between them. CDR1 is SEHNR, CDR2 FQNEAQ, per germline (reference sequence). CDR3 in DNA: TGTGCCAGCAGCTTAGCGCAGGGGGGGGATACGCAGTATTTT. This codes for CASSLAQGGDTQYF.

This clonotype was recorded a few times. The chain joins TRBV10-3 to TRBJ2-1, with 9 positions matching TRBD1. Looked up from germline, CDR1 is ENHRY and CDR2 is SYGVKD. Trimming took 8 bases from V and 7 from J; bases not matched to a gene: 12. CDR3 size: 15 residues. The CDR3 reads CAIGGWDRDRNEQFF. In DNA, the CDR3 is TGTGCCATCGGGGGGTGGGACAGGGATAGGAATGAGCAGTTCTTC.

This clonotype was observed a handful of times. The DNA of the CDR3 is TGCGCCAGCAGCCAAGCCTCATACTATGGCTACACCTTC. This translates into CASSQASYYGYTF. The rearrangement uses TRBV4-3 and TRBJ1-2; no clear D. The CDR3 is 13 amino acids. Deletions cut 1 base from V and 3 bases from J, with 6 bases between. Germline CDR1 and CDR2: LGHNA and YSLEER.

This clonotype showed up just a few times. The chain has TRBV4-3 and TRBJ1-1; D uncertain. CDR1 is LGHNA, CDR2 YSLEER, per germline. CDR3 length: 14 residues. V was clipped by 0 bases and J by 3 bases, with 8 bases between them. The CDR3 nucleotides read TGCGCCAGCAGCCAAGATATAGGAGACACTGAAGCTTTCTTT. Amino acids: CASSQDIGDTEAFF.

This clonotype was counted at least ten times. The CDR3 spells CASSPGTGPPGELFF. CDR3 nucleotides: TGCGCCAGCAGCCCCGGGACAGGGCCCCCCGGGGAGCTGTTTTTT. This chain links TRBV5-1 with TRBJ2-2; 9 bases match TRBD1. The CDR3 sequence is 15 residues long. V lost 4 bases and J lost 6; bases outside the gene matches: 7. Germline assignment: CDR1 SGHRS and CDR2 YFSETQ.

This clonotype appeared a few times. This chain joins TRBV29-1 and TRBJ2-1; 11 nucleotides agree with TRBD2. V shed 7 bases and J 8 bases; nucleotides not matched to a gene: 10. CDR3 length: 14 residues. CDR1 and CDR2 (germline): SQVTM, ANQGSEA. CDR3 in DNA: TGCAGCGGCCAATCTAGCGGGGGGACCGATGAGCAGTTCTTC. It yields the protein CSGQSSGGTDEQFF.

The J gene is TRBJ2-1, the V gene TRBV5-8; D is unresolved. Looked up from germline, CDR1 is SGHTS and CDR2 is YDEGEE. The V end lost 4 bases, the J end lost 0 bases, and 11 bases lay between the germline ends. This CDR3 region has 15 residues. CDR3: CASSPPYSSYNEQFF. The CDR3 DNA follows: TGTGCCAGCAGCCCACCTTATAGCTCCTACAATGAGCAGTTCTTC.